The 25 T cell receptor beta chains reported below all come from one sample, sequenced in a study of cytomegalovirus exposure and HLA in healthy donors. The PCR ran on 60 Vbeta and 13 Jbeta primers. The table came from immunoSEQ multiplex PCR; TCRdb's copy has only in-frame clones and leaves some out. Counted here are some 150,000 clones, around 80% occurring once; the ten biggest clones make up more than 10%. Sequenced material: PBMCs. The receptors originated from a man aged 30 to 39 in good health and CMV-seropositive.

This chain links TRBV19 with TRBJ2-1; 11 nucleotides match TRBD2. The CDR3 consists of 15 residues. Germline assignment: CDR1 LNHDA and CDR2 SQIVND (reference sequence). V lost 5 bases and J lost 5; bases outside the gene matches: 5. CDR3 coding DNA: TGTGCCAGTAGTTTAACTAGCGGGAGACACAATGAGCAGTTCTTC. Amino acid sequence: CASSLTSGRHNEQFF.

Remarks on this clone: A read error may account for a junction end that differs from germline. This rearrangement joins TRBV7-9 to TRBJ1-1; TRBD1 might be the D (6 bases). This CDR3 region has 17 residues. Germline V gives CDR1 SEHNR, CDR2 FQNEAQ (reference sequence). This chain's CDR3 is CSSSNIGQGILNTEAFF. CDR3 nucleotide sequence: TGTTCCAGCAGCAACATTGGGCAGGGGATACTGAACACTGAAGCTTTCTTT.

The chain has TRBV4-2 and TRBJ1-2; 8 bases match TRBD1. Germline CDR1 is LGHNA and CDR2 is YNFKEQ. The CDR3 has 15 amino acids. The junction had 5 bases not matched to a gene; V was cut back by 0 bases and J by 5 bases. CDR3 in DNA: TGTGCCAGCAGCCAAGAGGCAGGGGGCGAATATGGCTACACCTTC. This encodes CASSQEAGGEYGYTF.

The rearrangement joins TRBV14 to TRBJ1-1; the D is unclear. Germline V gene sequence: CDR1 SGHDN, CDR2 FVKESK. Trimming pared 0 bases from V and 4 bases from J, leaving 6 bases between. This CDR3 region has 13 residues. This CDR3 is CASSQDRFTEAFF. The CDR3 nucleotides read TGTGCCAGCAGCCAAGACAGATTCACTGAAGCTTTCTTT.

V and J are TRBV9 and TRBJ1-3, with D maybe TRBD1 (5 bases). Germline loops: CDR1 SGDLS, CDR2 YYNGEE. Trimming left V 4 bases short and J 3 bases short, with 8 bases between. The CDR3 has 13 residues. CDR3 residues: CASSRDSGNTIYF. Written as DNA, the CDR3 is TGTGCCAGCAGCCGCGACAGTGGAAACACCATATATTTT.

The chain uses TRBV21-1 and TRBJ2-7; TRBD1, the table's D call, lacks a check against the DNA. TRBV21-1 is flagged as a pseudogene. CDR3 length equals 17 residues. DNA of the CDR3: TGTGCCAGCAGCAAACGGCACGAGGGACAGTTACTTTACGAGCAGTACTTC. This codes for CASSKRHEGQLLYEQYF.

The genes are TRBV7-2 and TRBJ2-2; no firm D call. The CDR3 runs 15 residues. V shed 5 bases and J shed 2 bases, with 12 bases lying between them. Germline CDR1 is SGHTA and CDR2 is FQGNSA. Here the CDR3 reads CASSRQGANTGELFF. As DNA, the CDR3 is TGTGCCAGCAGCCGACAAGGCGCAAACACCGGGGAGCTGTTTTTT.

J is TRBJ2-6 and V is TRBV5-1; 12 positions agree with TRBD1. The ends lost 4 bases at V and 1 base at J; junction bases unmatched: 6. CDR1 and CDR2 from the germline V gene are SGHRS and YFSETQ. The CDR3 runs to 18 residues. CDR3 amino acids: CASSTWGQGASGANVLTF. CDR3 sequence (DNA): TGCGCCAGCAGCACATGGGGACAGGGGGCGTCTGGGGCCAACGTCCTGACTTTC.

DNA of the CDR3: TGTGCCAGCAGTTACAGCGGGAGCGGCGAGCAGTACTTC. It is translated as CASSYSGSGEQYF. The chain uses TRBV27 and TRBJ2-7, with 8 bases aligning to TRBD2. V lost 4 bases to trimming and J lost 6 bases; unmatched junction nucleotides: 5. The CDR3 runs 13 residues. From germline, CDR1 is MNHEY and CDR2 SMNVEV (reference sequence).

Here the CDR3 reads CSAMTAGGETQYF. CDR3 bases: TGCAGCGCCATGACAGCGGGCGGAGAGACCCAGTACTTC. The rearrangement joins TRBV29-1 to TRBJ2-5; D possibly corresponds to TRBD2 (6 bases). From germline, CDR1 is SQVTM and CDR2 ANQGSEA. The CDR3 runs 13 residues. V dropped 7 bases and J dropped 4 bases, with 16 bases sitting between them.

The rearrangement joins TRBV2 to TRBJ2-3; D ambiguous. CDR1 is SNHLY, CDR2 FYNNEI, per germline. The CDR3 runs to 16 residues. Between the trimmed V and J ends, which lost 7 bases and 2 bases, there was a span of 19 bases. CDR3 protein: CASTPHSGLVTDTQYF. DNA for the CDR3: TGTGCCAGCACTCCCCATTCCGGCCTAGTCACAGATACGCAGTATTTT.

The J gene is TRBJ2-7, the V gene TRBV21-1; TRBD1 is the table's D call and was not checked against the DNA. TRBV21-1 is a pseudogene. The CDR3 loop spans 17 amino acids. The CDR3 sequence is CASSGQNRDRGVYEQYF. In nucleotides, the CDR3 is TGTGCCAGCAGCGGTCAAAACCGGGACAGGGGGGTTTACGAGCAGTACTTC.

The V call is TRBV4-1, the J call TRBJ2-7, with a weak D call TRBD1 (6 bases). V lost 0 bases and J 0 bases, leaving 12 bases between the germline ends. Germline CDR1 MGHRA, CDR2 YSYEKL. This CDR3 is built from 16 residues. In DNA form, the CDR3 reads TGCGCCAGCAGCCAAGAGGGCCCAGGGGCCTCCTACGAGCAGTACTTC. Translated: CASSQEGPGASYEQYF.

This sequence joins TRBV27 and TRBJ1-6; D is perhaps TRBD1 (5 bases). The CDR3 extends over 15 amino acids. The V end lost 7 bases, the J end lost 9 bases, and 19 bases lay between the germline ends. Looked up from germline, CDR1 is MNHEY and CDR2 is SMNVEV (reference sequence). The CDR3 nucleotides are TGTGCCAGCACCCTCGGGAGGGGAGCGCTTTCACCCCTCCACTTT. Translated: CASTLGRGALSPLHF.

The table lists this clone with a few counts. The chain carries TRBV7-2 and TRBJ1-5; 9 positions match TRBD1. V gave up 1 base and J gave up 10 bases; unmatched junction bases: 8. CDR1 is SGHTA, CDR2 FQGNSA, per germline. CDR3 size: 15 residues. The CDR3 is CASSLGTGVVRPQHF. The DNA of the CDR3 is TGTGCCAGCAGCTTAGGGACAGGGGTTGTACGCCCCCAGCATTTT.

This chain links TRBV4-2 with TRBJ2-7, with 9 bases fitting TRBD1. This CDR3 region has 18 residues. The V and J ends lost 0 bases and 7 bases, in that order; junction bases with no gene match: 16. The germline V gene encodes CDR1 LGHNA and CDR2 YNFKEQ. CDR3 DNA sequence: TGTGCCAGCAGCCAAGATCCGCTCGGGGGACAGGGCACCCGGGAGCAGTACTTC. Its protein is CASSQDPLGGQGTREQYF.

The chain recombines TRBV28 with TRBJ1-4, with D perhaps TRBD1 (5 bases). The CDR3 runs to 14 residues. The V and J ends lost 7 bases and 1 base respectively, with 10 bases between them. Germline V CDR1 and CDR2: MDHEN, SYDVKM. CDR3 nucleotide sequence: TGTGCCAGCACGGTAGGGGTAACTAATGAAAAACTGTTTTTT. The encoded protein is CASTVGVTNEKLFF.

The CDR3 sequence is CASSSGQVNEKLFF. The CDR3 coding sequence is TGTGCCAGCAGTTCCGGACAGGTTAATGAAAAACTGTTTTTT. This chain links TRBV28 with TRBJ1-4; 7 bases line up with TRBD1. Germline values: CDR1 MDHEN, CDR2 SYDVKM. The CDR3 covers 14 residues. V was pared by 4 bases and J by 4 bases, with 3 bases of the junction left unmatched. Using reference TRBV28 and TRBJ1-4 for the parts outside the CDR3, the full variable domain is DVKVTQSSRYLVKRTGEKVFLECVQDMDHENMFWYRQDPGLGLRLIYFSYDVKMKEKGDIPEGYSVSREKKERFSLILESASTNQTSMYLCASSSGQVNEKLFFGSGTQLSVL.

The chain has TRBV10-3 and TRBJ2-1, with TRBD1 identical over 10 bases. V gave up 2 bases and J gave up 7 bases; unmatched junction bases: 8. The CDR3 is 16 residues long. Germline loops: CDR1 ENHRY, CDR2 SYGVKD. The CDR3 loop reads CAISEPGQGVANEQFF. For the CDR3, the DNA is TGTGCCATCAGTGAGCCCGGACAGGGGGTCGCAAATGAGCAGTTCTTC.

CDR3 DNA sequence: TGCGCCAGCACCAAATCTACGTCTAGCACAGATACGCAGTATTTT. Amino acid sequence: CASTKSTSSTDTQYF. The rearrangement uses TRBV5-1 and TRBJ2-3; no clear D gene. Germline CDR1 reads SGHRS; CDR2 reads YFSETQ. The CDR3 length is 15 residues. Trimming removed 6 bases from V and 0 bases from J, with 14 bases in between.

The J gene is TRBJ1-5, the V gene TRBV7-2; D not resolved. The CDR3 loop spans 14 amino acids. Germline V gene lookup returns CDR1 SGHTA and CDR2 FQGNSA. Trimming pared 0 bases from V and 4 bases from J, leaving 7 bases between. CDR3 in DNA: TGTGCCAGCAGCTTAGCAGGAGAAAATCAGCCCCAGCATTTT. The encoded protein is CASSLAGENQPQHF.

This clone was counted a single time. The chain couples TRBV5-4 to TRBJ2-7; TRBD2 matches at 11 bases. The length of the CDR3 is 19 residues. V was pared by 0 bases and J by 0 bases, with 11 bases of the junction left unmatched. In germline, CDR1 is SGHNT, CDR2 YYREEE (reference sequence). The CDR3 sequence: CASSLVRLAGGETSYEQYF. The CDR3 DNA reads TGTGCCAGCAGCTTGGTTCGCCTAGCGGGAGGCGAGACCTCCTACGAGCAGTACTTC.

This chain links TRBV7-3 with TRBJ2-3; D might be TRBD1 (5 bases). Germline V lookup: CDR1 SGHTA, CDR2 FQGTGA. Trimming pared 2 bases from V and 4 bases from J, leaving 13 bases between. This CDR3 spans 15 amino acids. The CDR3 DNA reads TGTGCCAGCAGCTTAGGTCAGGGTTCCGCAGATACGCAGTATTTT. As protein: CASSLGQGSADTQYF.

The chain combines TRBV7-9 with TRBJ2-3; 9 bases line up with TRBD2. CDR3 size: 14 residues. With V trimmed by 5 bases and J by 4 bases, 4 bases remained unmatched. Germline V gene lookup returns CDR1 SEHNR and CDR2 FQNEAQ (reference sequence). CDR3 loop: CASSVSGSADTQYF. CDR3 nucleotide sequence: TGTGCCAGCAGCGTTAGCGGGAGCGCAGATACGCAGTATTTT.

The chain carries TRBV14 and TRBJ2-7; D not resolved. CDR3 length: 14 amino acids. Trimming removed 2 bases from V and 3 bases from J, with 11 bases in between. Looked up from germline, CDR1 is SGHDN and CDR2 is FVKESK. The CDR3 region is CASSQRRQNYEQYF. CDR3 sequence (DNA): TGTGCCAGCAGCCAACGTCGACAAAACTACGAGCAGTACTTC.